This entry lists 21 T cell receptor beta chains sequenced from one sample in a study of cytomegalovirus exposure and HLA in healthy donors. PCR used 60 Vbeta primers and 13 Jbeta primers. Assay: immunoSEQ multiplex PCR; the TCRdb copy retains only in-frame clones and omits some. Found here are 95,000 or so clones, roughly three quarters of them singletons; the top ten hold around 4.5%. The material sequenced was PBMCs. These receptors all stem from a middle-aged woman in good health and CMV-seronegative.

The V call is TRBV4-2, the J call TRBJ2-1, with D maybe TRBD2 (6 bases). CDR1 LGHNA and CDR2 YNFKEQ come from the germline V gene. Trimming removed 3 bases from V and 10 bases from J, with 13 bases in between. This CDR3 contains 13 residues. In DNA, the CDR3 is TGTGCCAGCAGCCATGGGGGTCGGGGGGAGCAGTTCTTC. This translates into CASSHGGRGEQFF.

V usage is TRBV5-1 and J usage is TRBJ2-3; D possibly corresponds to TRBD2 (6 bases). The CDR3 sequence is 15 residues long. From germline, CDR1 is SGHRS and CDR2 YFSETQ. V was pared by 0 bases and J by 0 bases, with 8 bases between. CDR3 DNA sequence: TGCGCCAGCAGCTTGGTGGGGAGGAGCACAGATACGCAGTATTTT. Translation: CASSLVGRSTDTQYF. Together with reference TRBV5-1 and TRBJ2-3, the CDR3 gives the full variable domain: KAGVTQTPRYLIKTRGQQVTLSCSPISGHRSVSWYQQTPGQGLQFLFEYFSETQRNKGNFPGRFSGRQFSNSRSEMNVSTLELGDSALYLCASSLVGRSTDTQYFGPGTRLTVL.

CDR3 sequence: CASSQESTGSYGYTF. In DNA form, the CDR3 reads TGCGCCAGCAGCCAGGAATCCACAGGGAGCTATGGCTACACCTTC. This chain links TRBV4-1 with TRBJ1-2; tentative D call: TRBD1 (6 bases). CDR1 is MGHRA, CDR2 YSYEKL, per germline. Trimming shortened V by 3 bases and J by 4 bases, and 15 bases separated the two germline ends. The CDR3 has 15 residues.

Only one count was recorded for this clone. The J gene is TRBJ2-7, the V gene TRBV5-1; D may be TRBD2 (5 bases). CDR3 length equals 14 residues. Trimming took off 0 bases at V and 7 bases at J, with 14 bases between the two ends. CDR1 and CDR2 from the germline V gene are SGHRS and YFSETQ. The CDR3: CASSLEGGLGEQYF. CDR3 coding DNA: TGCGCCAGCAGCTTGGAAGGCGGGCTGGGAGAGCAGTACTTC.

The gene calls are TRBV7-2 and TRBJ2-5; 10 nucleotides agree with TRBD2. This CDR3 has 14 residues. Germline trimming cut 3 bases from V and 5 bases from J; bases unmatched to any gene: 3. Germline CDR1 reads SGHTA; CDR2 reads FQGNSA. CDR3 DNA: TGTGCCAGCAGCTTGAGCGGGGGGGTCGAGACCCAGTACTTC. Translation gives CASSLSGGVETQYF.

The chain carries TRBV2 and TRBJ2-5; D is perhaps TRBD1 (7 bases). The V gene's germline CDR1 is SNHLY and CDR2 FYNNEI. Trimming removed 2 bases at V and 4 bases at J, with 14 bases between. The CDR3 is 15 residues long. The CDR3 protein is CASSELRQGGETQYF. The DNA of the CDR3 is TGTGCCAGCAGTGAACTCCGACAGGGAGGAGAGACCCAGTACTTC.

This clone was picked up a small number of times. V gene TRBV18 combines with J gene TRBJ1-1, with TRBD1 matching 7 bases. V shed 3 bases, J shed 9 bases, and the junction held 4 bases outside the gene matches. The germline V gene has CDR1 KGHSH and CDR2 LQKENI. The CDR3 length is 12 residues. The CDR3 DNA reads as TGTGCCAGCTCACCTCCGACAGGGAAAGCTTTCTTT. Translating gives CASSPPTGKAFF. The full variable domain, its missing parts supplied by reference TRBV18 and TRBJ1-1, is NAGVMQNPRHLVRRRGQEARLRCSPMKGHSHVYWYRQLPEEGLKFMVYLQKENIIDESGMPKERFSAEFPKEGPSILRIQQVVRGDSAAYFCASSPPTGKAFFGQGTRLTVV.

This chain joins TRBV9 and TRBJ1-4; D call uncertain. There are 14 residues in the CDR3. Germline CDR1 reads SGDLS; CDR2 reads YYNGEE. V was shortened by 3 bases and J by 8 bases, with 14 bases between the two germline ends. Written as DNA, the CDR3 is TGTGCCAGCAGCGCCACCACAACGGGGGAAAAACTGTTTTTT. Encoded protein: CASSATTTGEKLFF.

The chain has TRBV5-1 and TRBJ1-2; D is unclear. The germline gives CDR1 SGHRS, CDR2 YFSETQ. The CDR3 consists of 14 residues. V shed 4 bases and J shed 0 bases, with 10 bases lying between them. As DNA, the CDR3 is TGCGCCAGCAGCGCAGGTCTCGCTAACTATGGCTACACCTTC. It is translated as CASSAGLANYGYTF.

The chain combines TRBV7-9 with TRBJ1-1, with 7 bases aligning to TRBD1. In germline, CDR1 is SEHNR, CDR2 FQNEAQ (reference sequence). There are 14 residues in the CDR3. After removal of 5 bases from V and 1 base from J, the junction contained 4 bases not matched to a gene. CDR3 in DNA: TGTGCCAGCAGCCCGGGACAGTCGAACACTGAAGCTTTCTTT. Amino acid sequence: CASSPGQSNTEAFF.

A single count supports this clone. The chain is built from TRBV7-9 and TRBJ1-4; perhaps TRBD1 as D (5 bases). The CDR3 sequence is 14 residues long. Germline assignment: CDR1 SEHNR and CDR2 FQNEAQ (reference sequence). V was clipped by 3 bases and J by 6 bases, with 11 bases between them. CDR3 amino acids: CASSFQGGDEKLFF. The DNA for the CDR3 is TGTGCCAGCAGCTTTCAGGGAGGGGATGAAAAACTGTTTTTT. The full variable domain, its missing parts supplied by reference TRBV7-9 and TRBJ1-4, is DTGVSQNPRHKITKRGQNVTFRCDPISEHNRLYWYRQTLGQGPEFLTYFQNEAQLEKSRLLSDRFSAERPKGSFSTLEIQRTEQGDSAMYLCASSFQGGDEKLFFGSGTQLSVL.

This clone was seen once. The chain carries TRBV5-1 and TRBJ2-6, with D tentatively TRBD1 (5 bases). Trimming shortened V by 2 bases and J by 0 bases, and 15 bases separated the two germline ends. The CDR3 extends over 18 amino acids. Germline V gene data show CDR1 as SGHRS and CDR2 as YFSETQ. The CDR3 here is CASSFTAGLSSGANVLTF. The CDR3 bases are TGCGCCAGCAGCTTTACAGCAGGGCTCAGCTCTGGGGCCAACGTCCTGACTTTC.

The chain recombines TRBV5-6 with TRBJ2-7; 9 nucleotides match TRBD1. The CDR3 sequence is 16 residues long. CDR1 is SGHDT and CDR2 is YYEEEE in the germline V gene. With V trimmed by 4 bases and J by 3 bases, 11 bases remained unmatched. The CDR3 DNA follows: TGTGCCAGCAGCGACCGTTGGACAGGGGAAGACTACGAGCAGTACGTC. It is translated as CASSDRWTGEDYEQYV.

This sequence joins TRBV7-9 and TRBJ1-1; D might be TRBD1 (6 bases). This CDR3 region has 17 residues. The germline gives CDR1 SEHNR, CDR2 FQNEAQ (reference sequence). Trimming pared 4 bases from V and 4 bases from J, leaving 22 bases between. The DNA for the CDR3 is TGTGCCAGCAGCTATAGCGGGTCAGGGGCTCTCGTCACTGAAGCTTTCTTT. Amino acids: CASSYSGSGALVTEAFF.

This clone was seen just once. The gene calls are TRBV7-6 and TRBJ2-7, with D maybe TRBD1 (6 bases). Germline V gives CDR1 SGHVS, CDR2 FNYEAQ. Trimming stripped 5 bases from V and 10 bases from J, with 15 bases between. CDR3 size: 12 residues. CDR3 loop: CASSHRDPQQYF. For the CDR3, the DNA is TGTGCCAGCAGCCACAGGGATCCCCAACAGTACTTC.

This chain connects TRBV11-3 to TRBJ2-1, with 7 bases lining up with TRBD1. J was trimmed by 7 bases and V by 5 bases; bases with no gene match: 11. Germline V CDR1 and CDR2: SGHNT, YENEEA. The CDR3 consists of 15 residues. The CDR3 loop is CASSPNTGARNEQFF. DNA of the CDR3: TGTGCCAGCAGCCCGAACACAGGGGCGCGTAATGAGCAGTTCTTC.

The CDR3 here is CASSVSTRGWGTRGNEQFF. CDR3 DNA: TGTGCCAGCAGCGTCTCTACCAGGGGGTGGGGGACTAGGGGAAATGAGCAGTTCTTC. This chain joins TRBV9 and TRBJ2-1; tentative D call: TRBD2 (8 bases). V dropped 2 bases and J dropped 7 bases, with 28 bases sitting between them. CDR1 is SGDLS and CDR2 is YYNGEE in the germline V gene. This CDR3 is built from 19 residues.

The chain has TRBV19 and TRBJ1-2; D is unclear. With 7 bases removed from V and 3 bases from J, the gap between germline ends came to 9 bases. Germline CDR1 LNHDA, CDR2 SQIVND (reference sequence). This CDR3 contains 12 residues. CDR3 region: CASNGVDYGYTF. CDR3 nucleotides: TGTGCCAGTAACGGAGTGGACTATGGCTACACCTTC.

The chain uses TRBV10-3 and TRBJ1-1; 11 nucleotides match TRBD1. The length of the CDR3 is 17 residues. Germline CDR1 reads ENHRY; CDR2 reads SYGVKD. J was trimmed by 0 bases and V by 6 bases; bases with no gene match: 9. CDR3 DNA sequence: TGTGCCATCAGCCGGACAGGGGGCTACTCCATGAACACTGAAGCTTTCTTT. This encodes CAISRTGGYSMNTEAFF.

The V and J genes are TRBV6-1 and TRBJ2-7; TRBD2 agrees at 7 bases. J was trimmed by 4 bases and V by 3 bases; bases with no gene match: 6. The CDR3 runs to 14 residues. Germline loops: CDR1 MNHNS, CDR2 SASEGT. In nucleotides, the CDR3 is TGTGCCAGCAGTGATGGAGCGGGGACGTACGAGCAGTACTTC. Protein: CASSDGAGTYEQYF.

The chain joins TRBV27 to TRBJ1-5; 7 nucleotides line up with TRBD1. Per the germline V gene, CDR1 is MNHEY and CDR2 is SMNVEV (reference sequence). The CDR3 consists of 16 residues. With 5 bases clipped from V and 3 bases from J, the junction kept 10 bases outside the gene matches. CDR3 region: CASSGAGTAPNQPQHF. Here the CDR3 DNA reads TGTGCCAGCAGTGGAGCCGGGACAGCCCCCAATCAGCCCCAGCATTTT.